The clone carrying this TCR beta chain was counted many times. The antigen remains undetermined. Germline V lookup: CDR1 MNHEY, CDR2 SVGEGT. The CDR3 extends over 14 amino acids. V lost 6 bases and J lost 2; bases outside the gene matches: 3. This record comes from a study of spatial heterogeneity in lung cancer. Time point described: sample taken at primary tumor resection. The authors sequenced whole RNA from tumor, nontumor lung or frozen PBMC without sorting. TCRdb passed the 5' RACE reads through MiXCR, listing each CDR3 protein once. This sample carries 35,000 to 40,000 distinct CDR3 sequences, under 8% of them seen once, and the ten largest clones take roughly 28%. Study-level findings and limits: At resection, ubiquitous expanded tumor TCRs appeared in blood more than at follow-up.

Sequences were derived from PBMCs, sampled at surgery. This sequence originates from a female donor with early-stage non-small cell lung cancer. V gene TRBV6-2 or TRBV6-3 combines with J gene TRBJ2-1; 8 bases fit TRBD1. The CDR3 spells CASSRQGPYNEQFF. The DNA of the CDR3 is TGTGCCAGCAGCCGACAGGGGCCCTACAATGAGCAGTTCTTC.